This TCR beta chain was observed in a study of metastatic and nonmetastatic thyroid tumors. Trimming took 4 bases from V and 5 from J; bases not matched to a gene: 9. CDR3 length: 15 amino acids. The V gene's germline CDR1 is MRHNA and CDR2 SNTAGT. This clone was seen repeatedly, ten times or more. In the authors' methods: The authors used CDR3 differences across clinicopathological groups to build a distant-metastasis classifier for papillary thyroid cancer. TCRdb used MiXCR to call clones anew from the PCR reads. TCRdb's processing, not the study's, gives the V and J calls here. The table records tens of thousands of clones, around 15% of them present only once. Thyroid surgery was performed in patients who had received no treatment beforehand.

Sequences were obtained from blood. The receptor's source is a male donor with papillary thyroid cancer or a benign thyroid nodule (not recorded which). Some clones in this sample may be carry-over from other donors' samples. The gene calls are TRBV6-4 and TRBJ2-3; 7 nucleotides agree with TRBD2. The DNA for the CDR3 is TGTGCCAGCAGTGTAGGGGCTAGCGGAGGAGATACGCAGTATTTT. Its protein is CASSVGASGGDTQYF.